This T cell receptor (beta chain) was recovered during a study of metastatic and nonmetastatic thyroid tumors. Study-level information: Repertoires from blood and tumor or nodule tissue of malignant and benign thyroid patients were compared.

This clone has more than one count but fewer than ten. What it recognizes is unknown. A read error may account for a junction end that differs from germline. Every patient was untreated before thyroid surgery. The CDR3 loop spans 13 amino acids. From germline, CDR1 is SNHLY and CDR2 FYNNEI. Study-wide findings and caveats: Benign nodules reportedly had significantly lower TCR beta diversity than malignant thyroid tumors in blood and tumor.

Study processing details: What underpinned the distant-metastasis classifier for papillary thyroid cancer was the set of CDR3 differences across clinicopathological groups. MiXCR re-clonotyped the PCR reads for TCRdb. The V and J calls were not made by the authors but by TCRdb's processing. The top ten hold 3% to 4% of the sample, which has approximately 30,000 clones, less than 20% seen once. The receptor comes from a female donor with papillary thyroid cancer or a benign thyroid nodule (not recorded which). Some clones in this sample may be carry-over from other donors' samples. The chain carries TRBV2 and TRBJ1-6, with TRBD1 matching over 7 bases. What was sequenced was blood. The CDR3 DNA is TGTGTCAGCAGGGGGATGGGGGGTTCACCCCTCCACTTT. It encodes CVSRGMGGSPLHF.